The clone carrying this T cell receptor (beta chain) was seen once. What it recognizes is unknown. Only in-frame clones appear in the TCRdb table, and some are missing; sequencing was by immunoSEQ multiplex PCR. Of roughly 25,000 clones detected, under 95% appear once; the ten largest clones hold approximately 0.3%. This sample was taken from a study of monozygotic twins with cystic fibrosis. Study-level findings and limits: Low clonality (median around 0.009) suggested a mostly naive repertoire. Monozygotic CF twin pairs shared significantly more nucleotide-identical clonotypes than unrelated CF individuals did. Shared CDR3 numbers were not associated with age, concordance or severity. In 13 of 16 pairs, V gene usage was closest to the co-twin's.

Germline V gives CDR1 SGHRS, CDR2 YFSETQ. V was clipped by 2 bases and J by 4 bases; unmatched bases: 11. CDR3 length: 17 residues. The sequence was obtained from a girl aged 2-10 years with cystic fibrosis. This rearrangement joins TRBV5-1 to TRBJ2-3; 9 nucleotides match TRBD2. Specimen: blood. The CDR3 loop is CASSFGGGAIDADTQYF. Written as DNA, the CDR3 is TGCGCCAGCAGCTTTGGCGGGGGGGCCATAGATGCAGATACGCAGTATTTT. The full variable domain, in which reference TRBV5-1 and TRBJ2-3 provide the parts outside the CDR3, is KAGVTQTPRYLIKTRGQQVTLSCSPISGHRSVSWYQQTPGQGLQFLFEYFSETQRNKGNFPGRFSGRQFSNSRSEMNVSTLELGDSALYLCASSFGGGAIDADTQYFGPGTRLTVL.